Listed below are T cell receptor beta chains from one sample, sequenced in a study of blood T cells in healthy people across ages. TCRdb reprocessed the 5' RACE reads with MiXCR, giving one entry per CDR3 protein. The table shows roughly 730,000 distinct CDR3 sequences, with roughly 50% occurring only once. Source material: blood. These receptors all come from a man aged 35 to 55 in good health. Each CDR3 is given with its conserved first and last residue. D genes are given only for firm matches. The size of a clone is reported for some rows only, either as once, few or many, or as a class for expanded clones.

j_call d_call clone_size v_call cdr3_nt cdr3_aa
TRBJ2-5 NA few TRBV2 TGTGCCTTAGTGGGACGGGACATTCAAGAGACCCAGTACTTC CALVGRDIQETQYF
TRBJ1-5 NA NA TRBV20-1 TGCAGTGCTAGGCTTGGCAGACTTTATAGCAATCAGCCCCAGCATTTT CSARLGRLYSNQPQHF
TRBJ2-1 TRBD1 many TRBV10-3 TGTGCCATCAGTGAGTGGGGGACAGGGGGGGACAATGAGCAGTTCTTC CAISEWGTGGDNEQFF
TRBJ2-5 NA NA TRBV25-1 TGTGCCAGCAGTAACGACGCGGCCCAGTACTTC CASSNDAAQYF
TRBJ2-3 TRBD1 NA TRBV15 TGTGCCACCAGCAGAGATCTCGGGACAGGGCTCACAGATACGCAGTATTTT CATSRDLGTGLTDTQYF
TRBJ2-6 NA NA TRBV7-2 TGTGCCAGCAGCCACCCGGGGTCTGGGGCCAACGTCCTGACTTTC CASSHPGSGANVLTF
TRBJ2-1 TRBD2 few TRBV20-1 TGCAGTGCTAGAGATGATAGGACTAGCGGGAGGGCCCGTTCCTGCAATGAGCAGTTCTTC CSARDDRTSGRARSCNEQFF
TRBJ2-7 TRBD2 few TRBV28 TGTGCCAGCAGTTTATTTATGCTAGCGGGAACCTACGAGCAGTACTTC CASSLFMLAGTYEQYF
TRBJ2-3 NA NA TRBV5-5 TGTGCCAGCACCTCTACGGTAGCTTCGGTGTATGATACGCAGTATTTT CASTSTVASVYDTQYF
TRBJ1-2 TRBD1 NA TRBV15 TGTGCCACCTCAAGGCAGGACAGGGGGCGCCGGGTCATCTCTTATGGCTACACCTTC CATSRQDRGRRVISYGYTF
TRBJ2-2 TRBD1 NA TRBV7-9 TGTGCCAGCAGTCCTCGGACAGGGCGGGACGGGGAGCTGTTTTTT CASSPRTGRDGELFF
TRBJ1-1 TRBD1 NA TRBV5-1 TGCGCCAGCAGCTTCACAGGGGCGACGGGGGGCACTGAAGCTTTCTTT CASSFTGATGGTEAFF
TRBJ2-7 NA few TRBV5-1 TGCGCCAGCAGCTGGGCCGGGGACGAGCAGTACTTC CASSWAGDEQYF
TRBJ2-1 NA NA TRBV7-9 TGTGCCAGCAGTCCCGGGGTGGCTCTGTTTCCGTTCTTC CASSPGVALFPFF
TRBJ1-2 TRBD1 once TRBV6-2/TRBV6-3 TGTGCCAGCAGTTACCGTCGACAGGGGGACGGCTACACCTTC CASSYRRQGDGYTF
TRBJ2-5 NA few TRBV5-8 TGTGCCAGCAGCCGAGAATTTCGGGAGACCCAGTACTTC CASSREFRETQYF
TRBJ1-1 NA NA TRBV6-6 TGTGCCAGCACATTGGGGGGCCCATCCATGAACACTGAAGCTTTCTTT CASTLGGPSMNTEAFF
TRBJ2-3 NA few TRBV6-5 TGTGCCAGCAGTTACGCCAGGGATTCTACGCAGTATTTT CASSYARDSTQYF
TRBJ2-6 TRBD2 many TRBV12-3/TRBV12-4 TGTGCCAGCCGGGGGGGGACTACCGTCTCTGGGGCCAACGTCCTGACTTTC CASRGGTTVSGANVLTF
TRBJ2-5 NA NA TRBV20-1 TGCAGTGCTAGTGGGGATCGCGAGACCCAGTACTTC CSASGDRETQYF
TRBJ2-1 TRBD1 once TRBV28 TGTACCAGCAGTTTTGGGGACAGATCCTACAATGAGCAGTTCTTC CTSSFGDRSYNEQFF
TRBJ2-7 NA NA TRBV12-3/TRBV12-4 TGTGCCAGCAGCCCCAGGGGCACCGGCTCCTACGAGCAGTACTTC CASSPRGTGSYEQYF
TRBJ1-2 NA few TRBV20-1 TGCAGTGCGGGGACCGGGACCCACTATGGCTACACCTTC CSAGTGTHYGYTF
TRBJ2-7 TRBD2 NA TRBV12-3/TRBV12-4 TGTGCCAGCAGTCCCACTAGCGGGAGTGACGAGCAGTACTTC CASSPTSGSDEQYF
TRBJ1-2 NA NA TRBV20-1 TGCAGTGCTAGAGACCCAGGGACGGCTGACGGGGCCTACACCTTC CSARDPGTADGAYTF
TRBJ1-5 NA few TRBV28 TGTGCCAGCACGACGCTGGCTCAGCCCCAGCATTTT CASTTLAQPQHF